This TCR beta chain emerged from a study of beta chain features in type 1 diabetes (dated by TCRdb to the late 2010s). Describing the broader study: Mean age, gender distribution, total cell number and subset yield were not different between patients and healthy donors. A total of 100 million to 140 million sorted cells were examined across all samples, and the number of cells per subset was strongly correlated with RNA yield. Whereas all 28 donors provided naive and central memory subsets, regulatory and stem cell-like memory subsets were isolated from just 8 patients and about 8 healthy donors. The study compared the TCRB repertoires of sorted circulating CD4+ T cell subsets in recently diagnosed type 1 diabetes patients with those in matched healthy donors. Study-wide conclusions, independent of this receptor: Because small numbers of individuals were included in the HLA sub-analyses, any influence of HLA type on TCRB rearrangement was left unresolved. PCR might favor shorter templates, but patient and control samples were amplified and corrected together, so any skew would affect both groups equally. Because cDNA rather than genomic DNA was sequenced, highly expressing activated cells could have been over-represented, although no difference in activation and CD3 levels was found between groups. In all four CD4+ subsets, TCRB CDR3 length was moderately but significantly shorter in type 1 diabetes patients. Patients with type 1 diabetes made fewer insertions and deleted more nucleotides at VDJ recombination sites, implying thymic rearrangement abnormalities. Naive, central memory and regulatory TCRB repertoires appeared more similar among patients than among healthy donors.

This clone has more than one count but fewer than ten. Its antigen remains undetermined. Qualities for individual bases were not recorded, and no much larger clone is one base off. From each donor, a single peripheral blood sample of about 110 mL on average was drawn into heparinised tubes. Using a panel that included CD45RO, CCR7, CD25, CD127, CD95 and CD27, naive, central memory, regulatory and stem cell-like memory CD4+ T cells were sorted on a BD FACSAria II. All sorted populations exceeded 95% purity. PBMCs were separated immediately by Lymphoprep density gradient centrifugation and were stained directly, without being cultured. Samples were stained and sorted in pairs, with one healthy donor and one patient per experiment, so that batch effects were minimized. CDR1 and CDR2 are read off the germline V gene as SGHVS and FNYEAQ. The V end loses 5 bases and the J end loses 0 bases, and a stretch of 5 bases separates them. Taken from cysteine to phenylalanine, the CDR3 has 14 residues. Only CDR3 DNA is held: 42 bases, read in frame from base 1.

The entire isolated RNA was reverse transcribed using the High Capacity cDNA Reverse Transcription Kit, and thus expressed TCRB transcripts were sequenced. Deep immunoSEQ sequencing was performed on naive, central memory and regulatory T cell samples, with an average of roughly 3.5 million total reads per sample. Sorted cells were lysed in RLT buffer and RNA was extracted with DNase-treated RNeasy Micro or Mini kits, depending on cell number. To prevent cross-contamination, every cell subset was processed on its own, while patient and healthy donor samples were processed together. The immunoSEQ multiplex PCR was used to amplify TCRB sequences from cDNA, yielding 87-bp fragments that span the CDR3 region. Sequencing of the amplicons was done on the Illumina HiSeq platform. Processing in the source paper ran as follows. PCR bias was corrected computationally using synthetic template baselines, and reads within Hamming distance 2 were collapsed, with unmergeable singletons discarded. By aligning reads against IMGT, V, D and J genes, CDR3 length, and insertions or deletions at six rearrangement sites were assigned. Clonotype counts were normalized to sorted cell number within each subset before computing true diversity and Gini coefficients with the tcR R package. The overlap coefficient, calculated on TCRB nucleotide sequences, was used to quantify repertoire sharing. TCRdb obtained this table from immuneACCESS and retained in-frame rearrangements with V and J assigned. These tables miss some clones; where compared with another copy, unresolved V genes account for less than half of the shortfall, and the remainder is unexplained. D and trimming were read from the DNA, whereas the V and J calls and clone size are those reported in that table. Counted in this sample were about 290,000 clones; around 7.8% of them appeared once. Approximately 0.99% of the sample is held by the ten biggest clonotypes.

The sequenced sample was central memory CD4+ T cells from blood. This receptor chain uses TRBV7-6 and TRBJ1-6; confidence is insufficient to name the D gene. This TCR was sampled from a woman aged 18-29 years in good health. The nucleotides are TGTGCCAGCAGCCGGAGCTCCTATAATTCACCCCTCCACTTT. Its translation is CASSRSSYNSPLHF.